The next 20 T cell receptor beta chains were all read from a single sample in a study of T cell repertoires in cytomegalovirus infection. These receptors are not linked to any known antigen. One entry per CDR3 protein, called by TCRdb with MiXCR from the reads. The data contain about 900,000 distinct CDR3 sequences, roughly 30% of them singletons. The sample in question was cultured CD8+ T cells from PBMCs, obtained from culture after CMV antigen stimulation. All receptors derive from a human donor in good health (CMV status not recorded). Some clones in this sample may be carry-over from other donors' samples.

The genes are TRBV7-3 and TRBJ1-3; TRBD1 matches at 8 bases. Trimming took 9 bases from V and 0 from J; bases not matched to a gene: 7. Germline loops: CDR1 SGHTA, CDR2 FQGTGA. CDR3 length equals 15 residues. Written as DNA, the CDR3 is TGTGCCAGTTACAGGGGGTCTGGCTCTGGAAACACCATATATTTT. Translated, it gives CASYRGSGSGNTIYF.

V and J are TRBV9 and TRBJ2-3; the match to TRBD2 covers 8 bases. CDR1 is SGDLS and CDR2 is YYNGEE in the germline V gene. The CDR3 length is 16 residues. The V gene end was trimmed by 0 bases and the J gene end by 8 bases; junction bases not matched to a gene: 11. The CDR3 loop reads CASSVAFGGASGTQYF. The DNA of the CDR3 is TGTGCCAGCAGCGTAGCTTTCGGGGGGGCCAGTGGTACGCAGTATTTT.

V gene TRBV10-3 combines with J gene TRBJ2-7; TRBD2 is a possible D gene (7 bases). The V end was cut by 8 bases, the J end by 2 bases, with 16 bases between. The length of the CDR3 is 14 residues. The V gene's germline CDR1 is ENHRY and CDR2 SYGVKD. Written as DNA, the CDR3 is TGTGCCATCCGGGGCGGGGGCGCCGCCTACGAGCAGTACTTC. It codes for CAIRGGGAAYEQYF.

This clonotype occurred a few times. V usage is TRBV5-4 and J usage is TRBJ2-1, with 12 bases fitting TRBD2. The junction had 4 bases not matched to a gene; V was cut back by 1 base and J by 2 bases. This CDR3 contains 17 residues. Germline loops: CDR1 SGHNT, CDR2 YYREEE (reference sequence). DNA of the CDR3: TGTGCCAGCAGCTTGACTAGCGGGGGGAATACCTACAATGAGCAGTTCTTC. Translating gives CASSLTSGGNTYNEQFF.

The chain combines TRBV2 with TRBJ2-2; 11 bases fit TRBD2. The germline V gene has CDR1 SNHLY and CDR2 FYNNEI. V trimming: 8 bases; J trimming: 6 bases; junction bases outside the gene matches: 2. The CDR3 spans 13 residues. CDR3 loop: CASLGLAAGELFF. In DNA form, the CDR3 reads TGTGCCAGCCTGGGACTAGCGGCCGGGGAGCTGTTTTTT.

Points on this clonotype: The CDR3 carries no conserved terminal phenylalanine or tryptophan, so it likely arises from a read error. The rearrangement joins TRBV5-4 to TRBJ1-2; 7 bases are a match to TRBD1. The CDR3 has 12 residues. J was trimmed by 7 bases and V by 0 bases; bases with no gene match: 0. Germline V gene sequence: CDR1 SGHNT, CDR2 YYREEE (reference sequence). CDR3 amino acids: CASSLDRGGYTL. In DNA form, the CDR3 reads TGTGCCAGCAGCTTGGACAGGGGTGGCTACACCCTC.

This chain joins TRBV12-3 or TRBV12-4 and TRBJ2-2, with D maybe TRBD2 (6 bases). The CDR3 has 16 amino acids. V lost 3 bases and J 0 bases, leaving 11 bases between the germline ends. The CDR3 here is CASSFGTYANTGELFF. As DNA, the CDR3 is TGTGCCAGCAGTTTCGGGACTTACGCGAACACCGGGGAGCTGTTTTTT.

This clonotype was observed at least ten times. The V call is TRBV7-6, the J call TRBJ1-5; D is unresolved. This CDR3 is built from 16 residues. Germline CDR1 and CDR2: SGHVS and FNYEAQ. The V gene lost 2 bases and the J gene lost 0 bases, with 11 bases spanning the gap. The CDR3 DNA follows: TGTGCCAGCAGCTTAAGATCCGGTTATAGCAATCAGCCCCAGCATTTT. Protein: CASSLRSGYSNQPQHF. The whole variable domain, filled in from reference TRBV7-6 and TRBJ1-5, reads GAGVSQSPRYKVTKRGQDVALRCDPISGHVSLYWYRQALGQGPEFLTYFNYEAQQDKSGLPNDRFSAERPEGSISTLTIQRTEQRDSAMYRCASSLRSGYSNQPQHFGDGTRLSIL.

The gene calls are TRBV6-2 or TRBV6-3 and TRBJ1-4; 9 positions agree with TRBD1. This CDR3 is 20 amino acids long. Germline trimming cut 5 bases from V and 3 bases from J; bases unmatched to any gene: 19. The germline V gene has CDR1 MNHEY and CDR2 SVGEGT. In DNA, the CDR3 is TGTGCCAGCAGTGCAAAGGGACAGGGATCCGAAGAATGGGCTAATGAAAAACTGTTTTTT. Its protein product is CASSAKGQGSEEWANEKLFF.

The CDR3 here is CASSSQGQRNYEQYF. DNA for the CDR3: TGTGCCAGCAGCTCTCAGGGACAGAGAAACTACGAGCAGTACTTC. The V gene is TRBV11-2, the J gene TRBJ2-7; 7 nucleotides align to TRBD1. From germline, CDR1 is SGHAT and CDR2 FQNNGV. The V segment lost 4 bases and the J segment 3 bases; nucleotides outside the gene matches: 9. This CDR3 is built from 15 residues.

At least ten counts were recorded for this clonotype. The J gene is TRBJ2-2, the V gene TRBV7-2; D perhaps matches TRBD1 (6 bases). Germline values: CDR1 SGHTA, CDR2 FQGNSA. This CDR3 is built from 15 residues. The V end lost 4 bases, the J end lost 0 bases, and 9 bases lay between the germline ends. The CDR3 sequence: CASSSDSPNTGELFF. The CDR3 nucleotides read TGTGCCAGCAGCTCGGACAGCCCGAACACCGGGGAGCTGTTTTTT.

The gene calls are TRBV12-3 or TRBV12-4 and TRBJ2-1, with D perhaps TRBD1 (6 bases). Trimming took off 3 bases at V and 3 bases at J, with 15 bases between the two ends. This CDR3 comprises 16 residues. Here the CDR3 reads CASSFNTGQFYNEQFF. The CDR3 nucleotides are TGTGCCAGCAGTTTTAACACGGGACAATTCTACAATGAGCAGTTCTTC.

The chain uses TRBV11-2 and TRBJ2-1; TRBD2 aligns across 14 bases. J lost 15 bases, V lost 4 bases, and 5 bases had no gene match. The CDR3 length is 13 residues. Germline loops: CDR1 SGHAT, CDR2 FQNNGV. The chain's CDR3 is CASSSTSGGAPFF. CDR3 bases: TGTGCCAGCAGCTCGACTAGCGGGGGGGCTCCGTTCTTC.

This clonotype is a singleton in its sample. V and J are TRBV6-6 and TRBJ2-7, with D possibly being TRBD1 (7 bases). From germline, CDR1 is MNHNY and CDR2 SVGAGI (reference sequence). The V end was cut by 11 bases, the J end by 7 bases, with 24 bases between. There are 14 residues in the CDR3. The CDR3 loop reads CAACDRDCNLEQYV. The DNA for the CDR3 is TGTGCCGCTTGCGACAGGGACTGTAACTTGGAGCAGTACGTC.

The chain couples TRBV4-3 to TRBJ1-1; TRBD1 might be the D (6 bases). Germline-derived CDR1 and CDR2 are LGHNA and YSLEER. V lost 4 bases and J 3 bases, leaving 27 bases between the germline ends. The length of the CDR3 is 19 residues. In DNA, the CDR3 is TGCGCCAGCAGCCCACAAGTGACAGGCGGAGGGTTCAGGGACACTGAAGCTTTCTTT. Protein: CASSPQVTGGGFRDTEAFF.

This clonotype appeared a few times. The chain uses TRBV6-5 and TRBJ2-7, with TRBD1 matching 10 bases. V dropped 0 bases and J dropped 4; count of bases not matched to a gene: 3. Germline CDR1 MNHEY, CDR2 SVGAGI. This CDR3 contains 15 residues. The CDR3 DNA is TGTGCCAGCAGTTACTCTTTGGACAGGGGGTACGAGCAGTACTTC. It specifies CASSYSLDRGYEQYF.

Notes on this clonotype: Here the CDR3 omits its conserved ending phenylalanine or tryptophan, so a read error is the likely source. The V gene is TRBV6-8, the J gene TRBJ2-7; the D gene is possibly TRBD2 (5 bases). The CDR3 is made up of 15 amino acids. Trimming removed 4 bases from V and 2 bases from J, with 15 bases in between. Germline assignment: CDR1 MNHGY and CDR2 SAAAGT. The DNA of the CDR3 is TGTGCCAGCAGTTTTTCCTCGGACGGGACCTACGAGCAGTACTCC. As protein: CASSFSSDGTYEQYS.

To note about this clonotype: The junction departs from germline at one end; a sequencing error may be responsible. The chain has TRBV4-1 and TRBJ2-3; D uncertain. This CDR3 region has 16 residues. Per germline, CDR1 MGHRA and CDR2 YSYEKL. Written as DNA, the CDR3 is TGTGCCAGCAGCCAAGATCGGGCCGGGCGGTCAGATACGCAGTATTTT. The encoded protein is CASSQDRAGRSDTQYF.

CDR3 residues: CASSQFGSNQPQHF. Written as DNA, the CDR3 is TGTGCCAGCAGCCAGTTTGGTAGCAATCAGCCCCAGCATTTT. This rearrangement joins TRBV14 to TRBJ1-5; D not certain. Trimming pared 3 bases from V and 0 bases from J, leaving 6 bases between. Germline-derived CDR1 and CDR2 are SGHDN and FVKESK. The CDR3 has 14 residues.

Here the CDR3 DNA reads TGCGCCAGCAGCCAACGGCGGGGGGGCTCCGGGGAGCTGTTTTTT. Its protein is CASSQRRGGSGELFF. The chain carries TRBV4-1 and TRBJ2-2, with 9 bases identical to TRBD2. The germline gives CDR1 MGHRA, CDR2 YSYEKL. The CDR3 length is 15 residues. Unmatched junction bases numbered 4, after V lost 2 bases and J lost 6 bases.